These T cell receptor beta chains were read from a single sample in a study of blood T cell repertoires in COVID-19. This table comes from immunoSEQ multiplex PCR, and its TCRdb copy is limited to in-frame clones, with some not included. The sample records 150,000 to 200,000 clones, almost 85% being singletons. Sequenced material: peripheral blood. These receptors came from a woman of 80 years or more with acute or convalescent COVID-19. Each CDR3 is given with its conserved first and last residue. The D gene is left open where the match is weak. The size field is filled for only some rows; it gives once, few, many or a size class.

CAWSFRGQMNTEAFF,TGTGCCTGGAGTTTTAGAGGGCAGATGAACACTGAAGCTTTCTTT,TRBV30,NA,15,NA,TRBJ1-1
CASNPLWGGTGNTIYF,TGTGCCAGCAACCCACTATGGGGGGGAACTGGAAACACCATATATTTT,TRBV7-9,many,16,NA,TRBJ1-3
CASEDSANYGYTF,TGTGCCAGCGAGGACTCAGCAAACTATGGCTACACCTTC,TRBV3-1/TRBV3-2,NA,13,NA,TRBJ1-2
CASSVRLAGFTGELFF,TGTGCCAGTAGTGTTCGACTAGCGGGATTCACCGGGGAGCTGTTTTTT,TRBV19,NA,16,TRBD2,TRBJ2-2
CASTISPLEGDGYTF,TGTGCCAGCACCATCTCACCACTCGAGGGTGATGGCTACACCTTC,TRBV5-5,NA,15,NA,TRBJ1-2
CASSGAGTVFNSPLHF,TGTGCCAGCAGTGGAGCCGGGACAGTGTTTAATTCACCCCTCCACTTT,TRBV9,NA,16,TRBD1,TRBJ1-6
CASSSGREQFF,TGTGCCAGCAGCTCCGGTCGTGAGCAGTTCTTC,TRBV7-2,few,11,NA,TRBJ2-1
CASSTSTSGRKYEQYF,TGTGCCAGCAGTACTAGTACTAGCGGGAGAAAGTACGAGCAGTACTTC,TRBV6-2/TRBV6-3,once,16,TRBD2,TRBJ2-7
CASSPGLASSYNEQFF,TGTGCCAGCAGCCCTGGTCTCGCCAGCTCCTACAATGAGCAGTTCTTC,TRBV7-9,NA,16,NA,TRBJ2-1
CASSFIGNEQFF,TGTGCCAGCAGTTTCATCGGGAATGAGCAGTTCTTC,TRBV27,NA,12,NA,TRBJ2-1
CASEGLAGDGNEQFF,TGTGCCAGCGAGGGACTAGCGGGAGACGGGAATGAGCAGTTCTTC,TRBV2,once,15,TRBD2,TRBJ2-1
CASSHEAEDPTDTQYF,TGCGCCAGCAGCCATGAGGCGGAGGACCCCACAGATACGCAGTATTTT,TRBV4-3,few,16,NA,TRBJ2-3
CASSLVAGAGEQYF,TGTGCCAGCAGCTTAGTAGCGGGAGCGGGGGAGCAGTACTTC,TRBV7-7,NA,14,TRBD2,TRBJ2-7
CASSSDWLSYEQYF,TGTGCCAGCAGCTCGGACTGGCTATCCTACGAGCAGTACTTC,TRBV11-2,NA,14,NA,TRBJ2-7
CASTPVGGVGSPLHF,TGTGCCAGCACACCCGTCGGGGGAGTAGGTTCACCCCTCCACTTT,TRBV6-5,NA,15,NA,TRBJ1-6
CASSLGPSGSSYNEQFF,TGCGCCAGCAGCTTGGGTCCTAGCGGGAGCTCCTACAATGAGCAGTTCTTC,TRBV5-1,NA,17,TRBD2,TRBJ2-1
CASSLDGEQFF,TGTGCCAGCAGCTTAGACGGTGAGCAGTTCTTC,TRBV11-2,NA,11,NA,TRBJ2-1
CASSLGTAYEQYF,TGTGCCAGCAGTCTAGGGACAGCCTACGAGCAGTACTTC,TRBV2,NA,13,TRBD1,TRBJ2-7
CASNPRGQGNQPQHF,TGTGCCAGTAACCCCAGAGGACAGGGGAATCAGCCCCAGCATTTT,TRBV19,NA,15,TRBD1,TRBJ1-5
CAWSSSGGREQYF,TGTGCCTGGAGTTCTTCTGGCGGCCGAGAGCAGTACTTC,TRBV30,NA,13,NA,TRBJ2-7
CASSSDRYSYEQYF,TGTGCCAGTAGTTCGGACAGGTACTCCTACGAGCAGTACTTC,TRBV19,NA,14,TRBD1,TRBJ2-7
CASRPVGLSGSGEQFF,TGTGCCAGCAGACCCGTAGGACTAAGCGGGAGTGGGGAGCAGTTCTTC,TRBV5-4,NA,16,TRBD2,TRBJ2-1
CASSYSRVNTEAFF,TGTGCCAGCAGTTACTCGAGGGTGAACACTGAAGCTTTCTTT,TRBV6-5,NA,14,NA,TRBJ1-1
CASSPYGGEAFF,TGTGCCAGCAGCCCCTATGGCGGTGAAGCTTTCTTT,TRBV5-5,NA,12,NA,TRBJ1-1
CAWTNRGQTKNIQYF,TGTGCCTGGACGAACAGGGGGCAGACCAAAAACATTCAGTACTTC,TRBV30,NA,15,TRBD1,TRBJ2-4
CASKPGGGYYGYTF,TGTGCCAGCAAACCAGGCGGAGGGTACTATGGCTACACCTTC,TRBV3-1/TRBV3-2,NA,14,NA,TRBJ1-2
CSVASGTGYEQYF,TGCAGCGTTGCCTCCGGGACAGGTTACGAGCAGTACTTC,TRBV29-1,NA,13,TRBD1,TRBJ2-7
CASSQAGQPIGGYTF,TGTGCCAGCAGCCAAGCCGGACAGCCAATTGGGGGCTACACCTTC,TRBV4-2,NA,15,NA,TRBJ1-2
CASSLTGGNEQFF,TGTGCCAGCAGCTTGACAGGGGGTAATGAGCAGTTCTTC,TRBV5-5,NA,13,TRBD1,TRBJ2-1
CASSLPGEYEQYF,TGTGCCAGCAGTTTGCCAGGCGAGTACGAGCAGTACTTC,TRBV28,NA,13,NA,TRBJ2-7
CASSTPGVSDIQYF,TGTGCCAGTAGTACCCCAGGGGTCTCTGACATTCAGTACTTC,TRBV19,NA,14,NA,TRBJ2-4
CSASLISGNIQYF,TGCAGTGCTAGTCTAATCTCCGGGAACATTCAGTACTTC,TRBV20-1,NA,13,NA,TRBJ2-4
CASSVTGTGMPLAKNIQYF,TGTGCCAGCAGCGTGACCGGGACAGGGATGCCTCTAGCCAAAAACATTCAGTACTTC,TRBV21-1,many,19,NA,TRBJ2-4
CASSIPEERISYNEQFF,TGTGCCAGTAGTATCCCGGAGGAGCGGATCTCCTACAATGAGCAGTTCTTC,TRBV19,NA,17,NA,TRBJ2-1
CASSLSLTGNYGYTF,TGTGCCAGCAGTTTATCCTTGACAGGGAACTATGGCTACACCTTC,TRBV27,once,15,TRBD1,TRBJ1-2
CSVGQAYSGANVLTF,TGCAGCGTGGGACAGGCCTACTCTGGGGCCAACGTCCTGACTTTC,TRBV29-1,NA,15,TRBD1,TRBJ2-6
CAWIRRATNEQYF,TGTGCCTGGATCCGGAGGGCTACCAACGAGCAGTACTTC,TRBV30,NA,13,NA,TRBJ2-7
CASRSQGPGGNTIYF,TGTGCCAGCAGATCACAGGGCCCCGGTGGAAACACCATATATTTT,TRBV7-2,NA,15,NA,TRBJ1-3
CSAGLAGKQFF,TGCAGTGCCGGACTAGCGGGCAAGCAGTTCTTC,TRBV20-1,NA,11,TRBD2,TRBJ2-1
CASSLGGRQVVTDTQYF,TGTGCCAGCAGCTTGGGGGGGCGGCAGGTGGTCACAGATACGCAGTATTTT,TRBV5-4,NA,17,NA,TRBJ2-3
CASSLIGAHYGYTF,TGTGCCAGCAGCTTAATAGGGGCCCACTATGGCTACACCTTC,TRBV7-8,NA,14,NA,TRBJ1-2
CASSSKAGDVRNEQFF,TGTGCCAGCAGCTCAAAAGCGGGCGATGTAAGGAATGAGCAGTTCTTC,TRBV27,NA,16,NA,TRBJ2-1
CASVRQASEGYTF,TGTGCCAGCGTCAGACAGGCTTCAGAAGGCTACACCTTC,TRBV2,NA,13,NA,TRBJ1-2
CASSLGYGEGQPQHF,TGTGCCAGCAGCTTAGGGTACGGGGAAGGGCAGCCCCAGCATTTT,TRBV7-6,NA,15,NA,TRBJ1-5
CASGFDGEGEQYF,TGTGCTAGTGGTTTTGACGGGGAAGGCGAGCAGTACTTC,TRBV12-5,once,13,NA,TRBJ2-7
CASTSLPGTGKGEQYF,TGTGCCAGCACCTCGCTACCTGGGACAGGGAAGGGCGAGCAGTACTTC,TRBV6-6,NA,16,TRBD1,TRBJ2-7
CASSLQAGATEAFF,TGTGCCAGCAGCTTACAAGCGGGGGCCACTGAAGCTTTCTTT,TRBV5-5,NA,14,NA,TRBJ1-1
CASSTGTRPYNEQFF,TGTGCCAGCAGTACCGGGACTAGACCCTACAATGAGCAGTTCTTC,TRBV7-2,NA,15,TRBD2,TRBJ2-1
CASSHFGPGQGAPGELFF,TGTGCCAGCAGCCATTTTGGACCGGGACAGGGGGCACCCGGGGAGCTGTTTTTT,TRBV3-1/TRBV3-2,NA,18,TRBD1,TRBJ2-2